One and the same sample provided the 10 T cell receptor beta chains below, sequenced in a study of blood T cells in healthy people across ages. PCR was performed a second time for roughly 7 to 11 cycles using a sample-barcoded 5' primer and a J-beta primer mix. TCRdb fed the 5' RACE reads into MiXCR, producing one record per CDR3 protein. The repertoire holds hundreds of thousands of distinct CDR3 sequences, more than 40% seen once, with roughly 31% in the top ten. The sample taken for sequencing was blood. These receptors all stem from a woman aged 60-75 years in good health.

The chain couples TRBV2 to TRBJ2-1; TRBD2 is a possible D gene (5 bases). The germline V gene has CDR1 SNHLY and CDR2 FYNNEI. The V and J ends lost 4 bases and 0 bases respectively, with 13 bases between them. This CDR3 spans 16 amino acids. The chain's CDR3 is CASSGPLASSYNEQFF. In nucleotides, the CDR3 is TGTGCCAGCAGTGGACCCCTAGCAAGCTCCTACAATGAGCAGTTCTTC.

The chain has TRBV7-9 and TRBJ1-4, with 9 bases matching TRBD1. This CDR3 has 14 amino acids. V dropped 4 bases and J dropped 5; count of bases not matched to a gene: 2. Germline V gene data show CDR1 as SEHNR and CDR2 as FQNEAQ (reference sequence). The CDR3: CASSSDRGNEKLFF. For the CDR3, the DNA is TGTGCCAGCAGCTCGGACAGGGGAAATGAAAAACTGTTTTTT. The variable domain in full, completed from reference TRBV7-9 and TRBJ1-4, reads DTGVSQNPRHKITKRGQNVTFRCDPISEHNRLYWYRQTLGQGPEFLTYFQNEAQLEKSRLLSDRFSAERPKGSFSTLEIQRTEQGDSAMYLCASSSDRGNEKLFFGSGTQLSVL.

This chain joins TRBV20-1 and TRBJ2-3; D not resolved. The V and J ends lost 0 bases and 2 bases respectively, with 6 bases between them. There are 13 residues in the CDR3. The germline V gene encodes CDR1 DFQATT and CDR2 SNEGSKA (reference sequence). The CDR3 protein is CSARDSNTDTQYF. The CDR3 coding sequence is TGCAGTGCTAGAGACAGTAACACAGATACGCAGTATTTT.

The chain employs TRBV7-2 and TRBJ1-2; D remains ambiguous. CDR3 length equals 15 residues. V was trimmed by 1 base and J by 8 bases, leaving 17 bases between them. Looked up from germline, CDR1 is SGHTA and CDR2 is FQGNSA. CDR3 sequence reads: CASSLEPRQWPGYTF. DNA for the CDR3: TGTGCCAGCAGCTTAGAGCCACGTCAGTGGCCGGGCTACACCTTC.

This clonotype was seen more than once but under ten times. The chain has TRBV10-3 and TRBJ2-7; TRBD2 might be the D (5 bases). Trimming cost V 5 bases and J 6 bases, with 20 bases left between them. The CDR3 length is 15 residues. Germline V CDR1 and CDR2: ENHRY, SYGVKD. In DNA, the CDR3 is TGTGCCATCAGTCCCCTTAGTGGGAGACTCGCCGAGCAGTACTTC. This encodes CAISPLSGRLAEQYF.

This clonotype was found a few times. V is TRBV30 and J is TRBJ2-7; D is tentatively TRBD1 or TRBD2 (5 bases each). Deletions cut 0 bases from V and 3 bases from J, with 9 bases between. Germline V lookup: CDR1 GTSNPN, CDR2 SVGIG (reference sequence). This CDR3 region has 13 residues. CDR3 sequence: CAWSVGEIYEQYF. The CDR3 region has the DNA TGTGCCTGGAGTGTAGGGGAGATCTACGAGCAGTACTTC.

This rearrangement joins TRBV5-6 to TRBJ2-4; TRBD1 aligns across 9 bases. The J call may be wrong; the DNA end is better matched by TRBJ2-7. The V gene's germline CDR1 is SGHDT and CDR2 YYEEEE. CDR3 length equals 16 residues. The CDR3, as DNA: TGTGCCAGCAGCCTACGGCCGGGACAGGGCGGATACGAGCAGTACTTC. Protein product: CASSLRPGQGGYEQYF.

The CDR3 coding sequence is TGTGCCAGCAGCTTAGCCCAGGGGGCGGACACCATATATTTT. Residues: CASSLAQGADTIYF. The J gene is TRBJ1-3, the V gene TRBV7-2; 8 nucleotides line up with TRBD1. This CDR3 is built from 14 residues. Per the germline V gene, CDR1 is SGHTA and CDR2 is FQGNSA. V was clipped by 0 bases and J by 8 bases; unmatched bases: 3. The whole variable domain, filled in from reference TRBV7-2 and TRBJ1-3, reads GAGVSQSPSNKVTEKGKDVELRCDPISGHTALYWYRQSLGQGLEFLIYFQGNSAPDKSGLPSDRFSAERTGGSVSTLTIQRTQQEDSAVYLCASSLAQGADTIYFGEGSWLTVV.

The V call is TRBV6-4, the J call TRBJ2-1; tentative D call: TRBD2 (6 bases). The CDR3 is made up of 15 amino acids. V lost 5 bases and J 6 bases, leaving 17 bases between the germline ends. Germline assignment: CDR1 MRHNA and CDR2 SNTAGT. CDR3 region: CASSPTSTPVNEQFF. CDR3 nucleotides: TGTGCCAGCAGTCCGACTAGTACCCCGGTCAATGAGCAGTTCTTC.

The CDR3 DNA sequence: TGCAGTGCGGGGACGCATTATAGCACAGATACGCAGTATTTT. It yields the protein CSAGTHYSTDTQYF. This chain joins TRBV20-1 and TRBJ2-3; either TRBD1 or TRBD2 may supply D (5 bases each). From germline, CDR1 is DFQATT and CDR2 SNEGSKA (reference sequence). The V gene lost 6 bases and the J gene lost 0 bases, with 13 bases spanning the gap. The CDR3 spans 14 residues.